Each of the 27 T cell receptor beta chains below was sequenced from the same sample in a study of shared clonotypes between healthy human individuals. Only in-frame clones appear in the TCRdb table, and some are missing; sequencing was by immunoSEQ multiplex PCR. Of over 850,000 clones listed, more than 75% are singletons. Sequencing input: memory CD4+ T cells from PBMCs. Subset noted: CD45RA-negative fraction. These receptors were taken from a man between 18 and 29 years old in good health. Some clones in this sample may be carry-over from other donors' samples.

The CDR3 sequence is CASGKDGGKPGYTF. The CDR3 region has the DNA TGTGCCAGCGGTAAGGACGGAGGAAAACCTGGCTACACCTTC. The V call is TRBV2, the J call TRBJ1-2; D ambiguous. Germline CDR1 reads SNHLY; CDR2 reads FYNNEI. CDR3 length: 14 amino acids. Trimming shortened V by 8 bases and J by 7 bases, and 20 bases separated the two germline ends. Together with reference TRBV2 and TRBJ1-2, the CDR3 gives the full variable domain: EPEVTQTPSHQVTQMGQEVILRCVPISNHLYFYWYRQILGQKVEFLVSFYNNEISEKSEIFDDQFSVERPDGSNFTLKIRSTKLEDSAMYFCASGKDGGKPGYTFGSGTRLTVV.

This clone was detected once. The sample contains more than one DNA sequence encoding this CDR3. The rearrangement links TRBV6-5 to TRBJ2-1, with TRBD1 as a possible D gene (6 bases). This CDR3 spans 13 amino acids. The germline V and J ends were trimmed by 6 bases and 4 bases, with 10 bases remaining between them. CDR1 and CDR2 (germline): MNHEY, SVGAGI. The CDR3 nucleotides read TGTGCCAGCAGGAGGACAGCATACAATGAGCAGTTCTTC. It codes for CASRRTAYNEQFF.

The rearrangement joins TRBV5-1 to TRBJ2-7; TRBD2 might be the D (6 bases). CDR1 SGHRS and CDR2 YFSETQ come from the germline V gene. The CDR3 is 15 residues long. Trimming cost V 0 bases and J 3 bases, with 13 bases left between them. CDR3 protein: CASSLVGDSRYEQYF. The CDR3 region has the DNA TGCGCCAGCAGCTTGGTGGGGGACTCGCGCTACGAGCAGTACTTC.

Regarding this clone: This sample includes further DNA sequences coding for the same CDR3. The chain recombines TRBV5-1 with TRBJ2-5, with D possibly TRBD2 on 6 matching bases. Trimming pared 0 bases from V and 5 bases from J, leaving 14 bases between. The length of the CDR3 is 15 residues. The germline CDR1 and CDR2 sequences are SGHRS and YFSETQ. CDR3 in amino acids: CASSLALAGGETQYF. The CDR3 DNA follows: TGCGCCAGCAGCTTGGCGCTCGCCGGAGGGGAGACCCAGTACTTC.

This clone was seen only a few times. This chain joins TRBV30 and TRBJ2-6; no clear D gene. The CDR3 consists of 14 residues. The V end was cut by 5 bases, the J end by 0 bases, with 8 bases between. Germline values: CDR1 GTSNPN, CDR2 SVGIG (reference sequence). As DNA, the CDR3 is TGTGCCTGGGATACGAACTCTGGGGCCAACGTCCTGACTTTC. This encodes CAWDTNSGANVLTF. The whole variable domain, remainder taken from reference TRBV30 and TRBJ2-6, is SQTIHQWPATLVQPVGSPLSLECTVEGTSNPNLYWYRQAAGRGLQLLFYSVGIGQISSEVPQNLSASRPQDRQFILSSKKLLLSDSGFYLCAWDTNSGANVLTFGAGSRLTVL.

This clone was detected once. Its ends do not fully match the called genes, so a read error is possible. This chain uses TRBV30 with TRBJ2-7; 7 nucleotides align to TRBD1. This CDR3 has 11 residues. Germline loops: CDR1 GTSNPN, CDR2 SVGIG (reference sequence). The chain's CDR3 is CACNDRDSPRF. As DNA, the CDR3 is TGTGCCTGCAACGACCGGGACAGCCCTCGCTTC.

CDR3 DNA: TGCAGTGCCGGGGGCCATCAGCCCCAGCATTTT. Protein: CSAGGHQPQHF. The chain links TRBV20-1 to TRBJ1-5; tentatively, D is TRBD1 (6 bases). This CDR3 region has 11 residues. Germline CDR1 is DFQATT and CDR2 is SNEGSKA (reference sequence). V lost 6 bases and J lost 5, with 8 bases in between.

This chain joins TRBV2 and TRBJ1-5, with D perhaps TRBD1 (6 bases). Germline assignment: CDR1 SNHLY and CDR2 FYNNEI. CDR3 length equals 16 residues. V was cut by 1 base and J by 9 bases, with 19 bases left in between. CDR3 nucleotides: TGTGCCAGCAGTGAAGGGGACACCCGTAACAATAGGCCCCAGCATTTT. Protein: CASSEGDTRNNRPQHF.

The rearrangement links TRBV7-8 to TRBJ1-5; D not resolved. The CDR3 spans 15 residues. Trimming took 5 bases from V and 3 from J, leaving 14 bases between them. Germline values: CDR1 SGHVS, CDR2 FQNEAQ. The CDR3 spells CASSPQSTVNQPQHF. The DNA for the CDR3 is TGTGCCAGCAGCCCTCAAAGTACAGTCAATCAGCCCCAGCATTTT.

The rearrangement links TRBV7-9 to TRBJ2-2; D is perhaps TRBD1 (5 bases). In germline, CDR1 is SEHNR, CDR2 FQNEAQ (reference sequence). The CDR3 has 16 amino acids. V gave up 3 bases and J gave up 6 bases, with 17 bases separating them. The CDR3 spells CASSFLETVSSGELFF. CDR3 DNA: TGTGCCAGCAGCTTTCTTGAGACAGTATCGTCCGGGGAGCTGTTTTTT.

CDR3 nucleotides: TGTGCCAGCAGTTACATGGGACAGAGCACAGATACGCAGTATTTT. Amino acid sequence: CASSYMGQSTDTQYF. This sequence joins TRBV6-5 and TRBJ2-3, with 7 bases identical to TRBD1. The CDR3 is 15 amino acids. CDR1 MNHEY and CDR2 SVGAGI come from the germline V gene. With V trimmed by 2 bases and J by 0 bases, 2 bases remained unmatched.

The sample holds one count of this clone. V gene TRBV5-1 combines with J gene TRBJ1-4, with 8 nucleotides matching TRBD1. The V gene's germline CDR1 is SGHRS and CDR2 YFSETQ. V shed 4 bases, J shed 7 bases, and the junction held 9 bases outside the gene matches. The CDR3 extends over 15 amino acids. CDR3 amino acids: CASSPRTGSGEKLFF. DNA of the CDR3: TGCGCCAGCAGCCCCAGGACAGGGAGCGGTGAAAAACTGTTTTTT. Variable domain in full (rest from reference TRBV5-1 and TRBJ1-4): KAGVTQTPRYLIKTRGQQVTLSCSPISGHRSVSWYQQTPGQGLQFLFEYFSETQRNKGNFPGRFSGRQFSNSRSEMNVSTLELGDSALYLCASSPRTGSGEKLFFGSGTQLSVL.

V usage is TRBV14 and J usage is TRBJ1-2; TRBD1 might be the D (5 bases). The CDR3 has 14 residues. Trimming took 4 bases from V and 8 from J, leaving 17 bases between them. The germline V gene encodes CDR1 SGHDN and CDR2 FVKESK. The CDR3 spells CASSRQFEDRGYTF. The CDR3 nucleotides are TGTGCCAGCAGCCGACAGTTTGAGGATAGAGGCTACACCTTC.

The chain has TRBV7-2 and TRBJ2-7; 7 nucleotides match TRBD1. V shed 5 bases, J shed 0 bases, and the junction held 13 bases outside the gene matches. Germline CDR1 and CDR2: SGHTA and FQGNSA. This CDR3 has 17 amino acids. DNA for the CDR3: TGTGCCAGCAGCACACCGTCCGGGACAGAAAGCTCCTACGAGCAGTACTTC. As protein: CASSTPSGTESSYEQYF.

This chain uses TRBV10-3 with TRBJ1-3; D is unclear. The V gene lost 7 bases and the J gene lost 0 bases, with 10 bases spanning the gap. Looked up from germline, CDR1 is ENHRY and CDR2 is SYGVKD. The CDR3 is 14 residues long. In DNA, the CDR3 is TGTGCCATCATCGGCGCAGCCTCTGGAAACACCATATATTTT. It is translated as CAIIGAASGNTIYF.

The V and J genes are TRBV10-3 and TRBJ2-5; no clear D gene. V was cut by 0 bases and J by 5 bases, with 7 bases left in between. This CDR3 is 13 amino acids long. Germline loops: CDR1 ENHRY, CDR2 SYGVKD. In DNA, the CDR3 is TGTGCCATCAGTGAGTCCGGGCCGGAGACCCAGTACTTC. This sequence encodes CAISESGPETQYF.

DNA for the CDR3: TGTGCCAGCAGGCCACAGGGAAGCTACACTGAAGCTTTCTTT. This codes for CASRPQGSYTEAFF. V gene TRBV5-4 combines with J gene TRBJ1-1, with TRBD1 as a possible D gene (6 bases). Germline V gives CDR1 SGHNT, CDR2 YYREEE (reference sequence). The V end was cut by 5 bases, the J end by 3 bases, with 14 bases between. The CDR3 is made up of 14 amino acids.

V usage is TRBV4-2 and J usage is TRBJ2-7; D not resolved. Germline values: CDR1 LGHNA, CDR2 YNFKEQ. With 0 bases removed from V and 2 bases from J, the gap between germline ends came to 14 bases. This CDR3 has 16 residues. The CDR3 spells CASSQEGLGNPYEQYF. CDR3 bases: TGTGCCAGCAGCCAAGAAGGATTAGGGAATCCCTACGAGCAGTACTTC.

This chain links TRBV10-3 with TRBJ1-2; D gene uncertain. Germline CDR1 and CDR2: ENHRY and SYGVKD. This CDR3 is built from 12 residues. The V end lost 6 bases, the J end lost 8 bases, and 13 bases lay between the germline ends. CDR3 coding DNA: TGTGCCATCAGATCCCCCCTGGGGGGCTACACCTTC. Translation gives CAIRSPLGGYTF.

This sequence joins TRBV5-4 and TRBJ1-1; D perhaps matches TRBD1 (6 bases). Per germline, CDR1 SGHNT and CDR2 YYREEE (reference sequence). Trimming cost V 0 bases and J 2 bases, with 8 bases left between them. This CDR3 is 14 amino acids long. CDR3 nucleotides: TGTGCCAGCAGCTTGGGGACAGACAACACTGAAGCTTTCTTT. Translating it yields CASSLGTDNTEAFF.

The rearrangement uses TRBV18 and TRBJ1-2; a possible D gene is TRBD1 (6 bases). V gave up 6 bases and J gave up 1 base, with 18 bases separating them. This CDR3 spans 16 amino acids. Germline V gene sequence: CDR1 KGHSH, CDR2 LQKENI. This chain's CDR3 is CASSAMVGGGNYGYTF. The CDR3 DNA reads TGTGCCAGCTCGGCTATGGTTGGAGGGGGTAACTATGGCTACACCTTC.

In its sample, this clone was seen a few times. In DNA form, the CDR3 reads TGTGCCAGCAGCTTGGGCCCAGGGGACGGAAACACCATATATTTT. It specifies CASSLGPGDGNTIYF. The chain has TRBV5-5 and TRBJ1-3; TRBD1 might be the D (6 bases). V lost 0 bases to trimming and J lost 4 bases, with 11 bases between them. Germline V gene sequence: CDR1 SGHKS, CDR2 YYEKEE (reference sequence). This CDR3 spans 15 amino acids.

The CDR3 region is CASSLQPAGNTGELFF. CDR3 bases: TGTGCCAGCAGCTTACAACCAGCTGGAAACACCGGGGAGCTGTTTTTT. This chain joins TRBV7-2 and TRBJ2-2; D remains ambiguous. Germline loops: CDR1 SGHTA, CDR2 FQGNSA. Trimming left V 2 bases short and J 2 bases short, with 12 bases between. This CDR3 has 16 amino acids.

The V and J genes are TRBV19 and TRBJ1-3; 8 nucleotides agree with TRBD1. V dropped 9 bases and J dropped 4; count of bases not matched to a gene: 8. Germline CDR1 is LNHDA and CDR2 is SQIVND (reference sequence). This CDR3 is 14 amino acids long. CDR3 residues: CASTQGASGNTIYF. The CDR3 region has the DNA TGTGCCAGCACTCAGGGGGCCTCAGGAAACACCATATATTTT.

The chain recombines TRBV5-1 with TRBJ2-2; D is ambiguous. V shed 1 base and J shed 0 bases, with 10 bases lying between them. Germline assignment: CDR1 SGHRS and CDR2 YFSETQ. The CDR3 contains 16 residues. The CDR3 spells CASSLSTSSNTGELFF. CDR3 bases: TGCGCCAGCAGCTTGTCGACATCCTCGAACACCGGGGAGCTGTTTTTT.

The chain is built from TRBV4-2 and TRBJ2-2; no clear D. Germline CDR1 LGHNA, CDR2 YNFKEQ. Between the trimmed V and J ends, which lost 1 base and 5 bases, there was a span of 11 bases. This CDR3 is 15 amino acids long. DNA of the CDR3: TGTGCCAGCAGCCAAGTCAATTTCGGGACCGGGGAGCTGTTTTTT. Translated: CASSQVNFGTGELFF.

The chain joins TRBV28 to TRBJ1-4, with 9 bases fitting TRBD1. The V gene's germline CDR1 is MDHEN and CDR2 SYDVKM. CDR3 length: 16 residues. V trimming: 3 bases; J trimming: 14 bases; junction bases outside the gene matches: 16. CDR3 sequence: CASSLVYRGRASRLFF. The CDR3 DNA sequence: TGTGCCAGCAGTTTGGTTTACAGGGGGCGCGCCAGTCGGCTGTTTTTT.